This T cell receptor beta chain was observed in a study of cytomegalovirus exposure and HLA in healthy donors (dated 2017 in TCRdb). Context from the whole study: According to a later analysis, one platform produced both the 100 to 150 validation repertoires and the roughly 660 repertoires of the first cohort. The aim of the study was to test whether cataloging public T cell receptors could identify signatures of past pathogen exposure. Along with the roughly 710-subject first cohort, a separate validation cohort of more than 90 different subjects was used. High-throughput TCR immunosequencing, statistical association of individual TCRs with disease status, and machine learning were combined to predict cytomegalovirus infection status.

The paper's findings and limits, for the study overall: The classifier was reported to diagnose cytomegalovirus status with high specificity and sensitivity in both the original cohort and the validation cohort. It was suggested by the authors that the approach could potentially be generalized to other disease states and immunological phenotypes. A later analysis found that TCRs clustered in the first cohort also tended to co-occur in the 120 or so validation repertoires, with 94% of cluster scores above 0. In vitro tests confirmed that a few of the cytomegalovirus-associated TCR beta chains recognize cytomegalovirus antigens. Most TCR sequences were seen in very few donors, while some public TCRs were found in many individuals. The study gave a list of 150 to 200 TCR beta chains associated with cytomegalovirus. The validation cohort had no HLA typing available for a later analysis, so co-occurrence within that cohort was assessed over all 130 or so repertoires.

A note on this clone: No cognate antigen has been identified for it. No base qualities exist here, and no much larger clone lies one base off it.

The protocol used for the library was the immunoSEQ multiplex PCR assay. The original methods were these. A statistical classification framework was developed to diagnose cytomegalovirus status using the catalog of TCR beta chain sequences. The clones in this table, taken by TCRdb from immuneACCESS, are in-frame only. Not every clone is retained; where verified, under half of the shortfall comes from an unresolved V gene, and the cause of the rest is unknown. V and J calls plus clone size are reproduced from that table; the DNA served to infer D and trimming. In this sample the table shows 150,000 to 200,000 clones, around 86% of which occur a single time. The top ten clones comprise roughly 1.5% of the sample. The donors belonged to the validation cohort of around 120 subjects, which was separate from the roughly 670-subject first cohort. Trimming takes 3 bases from V and 0 bases from J, and the germline ends sit 30 bases apart. The CDR3 spans 22 residues, from the cysteine through the phenylalanine. CDR3 DNA is the only sequence kept; it has 66 bases, read in frame from the first base. Per the germline V gene, LGHNA is the CDR1 and YNFKEQ is the CDR2.

The chain uses TRBV4-2 and TRBJ1-5; a weak D assignment points to TRBD1 (5 bases agree). The TCR sequence derives from a woman aged 18-35 years in good health and CMV-seronegative. Sequenced: PBMCs. The CDR3 reads as follows: CASSQHSRAGGRPKLSNQPQHF. The DNA sequence reads TGTGCCAGCAGCCAGCACTCTCGGGCGGGGGGTAGACCAAAACTTAGCAATCAGCCCCAGCATTTT.